Listed below are T cell receptor beta chains from one sample, sequenced in a study of beta chain features in type 1 diabetes. Here immunoSEQ multiplex PCR was the method, and the copy in TCRdb shows in-frame clones only, minus some. The data contain 450,000 to 550,000 clones, approximately 31% of them singletons. Specimen: naive CD4+ T cells from blood. Source of these receptors: a man younger than 35 in good health. Each CDR3 is given with its conserved first and last residue. A D gene is named only where the DNA matches it firmly. The listing skips clone size in some rows; elsewhere it reads once, few, many or a size class.

j_call d_call clone_size v_call cdr3_aa cdr3_nt
TRBJ2-3 - - TRBV7-6 CASSPLGGQADTQYF TGTGCCAGCAGCCCCTTAGGTGGCCAGGCAGATACGCAGTATTTT
TRBJ2-1 TRBD2 - TRBV6-5 CASRVAGVTYNEQFF TGTGCCAGCAGGGTAGCGGGAGTAACCTACAATGAGCAGTTCTTC
TRBJ2-3 - few TRBV29-1 CSVTGEGTDTQYF TGCAGCGTCACAGGGGAGGGAACAGATACGCAGTATTTT
TRBJ2-7 TRBD2 - TRBV5-4 CASSLSGGRASEQYF TGTGCCAGCAGCTTATCTGGCGGGAGGGCTAGCGAGCAGTACTTC
TRBJ2-1 TRBD2 once TRBV30 CAWRRGTSLYNEQFF TGTGCCTGGAGGCGAGGGACTAGTCTCTACAATGAGCAGTTCTTC
TRBJ1-5 - few TRBV10-3 CAISEFGQQNQPQHF TGTGCCATCAGTGAATTCGGACAGCAGAATCAGCCCCAGCATTTT
TRBJ2-7 - few TRBV11-2 CASSQGLVYEQYF TGTGCCAGCAGCCAGGGTCTAGTCTACGAGCAGTACTTC
TRBJ2-1 - few TRBV6-6 CASRASSYNEQFF TGTGCCAGCAGAGCGTCCTCCTACAATGAGCAGTTCTTC
TRBJ1-1 - few TRBV29-1 CSARSALNTEAFF TGCAGCGCCCGAAGTGCGTTGAACACTGAAGCTTTCTTT
TRBJ1-2 - few TRBV27 CASSFRGNYGYTF TGTGCCAGCAGTTTTCGGGGAAACTATGGCTACACCTTC
TRBJ2-7 TRBD2 - TRBV13 CASSLRAGGPYEQYF TGTGCCAGCAGCTTACGGGCGGGAGGGCCCTACGAGCAGTACTTC
TRBJ2-7 TRBD1 - TRBV7-2 CASSLTRGRNYEQYF TGTGCCAGCAGCTTGACGAGGGGGCGTAACTACGAGCAGTACTTC
TRBJ1-5 - - TRBV30 CASDAGNQPQHF TGTGCGTCGGACGCGGGCAATCAGCCCCAGCATTTT
TRBJ1-1 - few TRBV4-2 CASSQELAGFVQAFF TGTGCCAGCAGCCAAGAACTCGCGGGTTTCGTCCAAGCTTTCTTT
TRBJ1-4 - - TRBV7-2 CASSLVGATNEKLFF TGTGCCAGCAGCTTAGTGGGGGCAACTAATGAAAAACTGTTTTTT
TRBJ2-7 - few TRBV29-1 CSVGQSEQYF TGCAGCGTAGGACAGAGCGAGCAGTACTTC
TRBJ2-1 - - TRBV20-1 CSAWELQQFF TGCAGTGCTTGGGAGTTGCAGCAGTTCTTC
TRBJ2-3 - - TRBV5-4 CASSWAGTSTDTQYF TGTGCCAGCAGCTGGGCCGGGACTTCAACAGATACGCAGTATTTT
TRBJ1-4 - - TRBV4-1 CASSQIGEANEKLFF TGCGCCAGCAGCCAAATAGGGGAGGCTAATGAAAAACTGTTTTTT
TRBJ2-7 TRBD1 - TRBV19 CASSAGTGGEKQYF TGTGCCAGTAGCGCCGGGACAGGGGGCGAAAAGCAGTACTTC
TRBJ1-5 - few TRBV30 CAWSVRNGNQPQHF TGTGCCTGGAGTGTGAGGAATGGCAATCAGCCCCAGCATTTT
TRBJ2-7 TRBD2 - TRBV14 CASSRGQREGPEQYF TGTGCCAGCAGCCGAGGCCAGCGGGAGGGCCCCGAGCAGTACTTC
TRBJ2-7 - - TRBV29-1 CSVGRVLGHEQYF TGCAGCGTTGGCCGGGTCCTGGGACACGAGCAGTACTTC
TRBJ1-2 TRBD1 - TRBV7-8 CASSRQGESGYTF TGTGCCAGCAGCCGACAGGGTGAGAGTGGCTACACCTTC
TRBJ2-2 TRBD1 few TRBV28 CASSPGQVTAGELFF TGTGCCAGCAGTCCTGGACAGGTCACGGCCGGGGAGCTGTTTTTT
TRBJ1-2 TRBD1 - TRBV25-1 CASSAARGTGFGYTF TGTGCCAGCAGTGCCGCTCGCGGGACAGGGTTTGGCTACACCTTC
TRBJ2-3 TRBD1 few TRBV7-9 CASSRTQGLIGTDTQYF TGTGCCAGCAGCCGTACACAGGGGTTGATTGGCACAGATACGCAGTATTTT
TRBJ2-1 TRBD2 few TRBV29-1 CSVGPSGRTASYNEQFF TGCAGCGTTGGTCCTAGCGGGAGGACGGCATCCTACAATGAGCAGTTCTTC
TRBJ2-3 - few TRBV4-3 CASSQGLGDTQYF TGCGCCAGCAGCCAAGGTTTAGGGGATACGCAGTATTTT
TRBJ1-1 - few TRBV30 CAWRVRLSEAFF TGTGCCTGGAGGGTGCGCCTGTCTGAAGCTTTCTTT
TRBJ2-5 TRBD2 - TRBV5-4 CASSAGLANTLQETQYF TGTGCCAGCAGCGCGGGACTAGCGAACACCCTCCAAGAGACCCAGTACTTC
TRBJ2-5 TRBD1 - TRBV28 CASSSGQEETQYF TGTGCCAGCAGTTCCGGACAGGAGGAGACCCAGTACTTC
TRBJ2-7 - - TRBV5-1 CASSPGESYEQYF TGCGCCAGCAGCCCCGGGGAGTCCTACGAGCAGTACTTC
TRBJ2-1 TRBD2 - TRBV30 CAWSSLSGRIYNEQFF TGTGCCTGGAGTTCTCTAAGCGGGAGGATCTACAATGAGCAGTTCTTC
TRBJ2-3 - few TRBV5-1 CASSRKTGASTDTQYF TGCGCCAGCAGCCGGAAGACAGGAGCTAGCACAGATACGCAGTATTTT
TRBJ2-1 - - TRBV20-1 CSAADFQQFF TGCAGTGCAGCGGACTTTCAGCAGTTCTTC